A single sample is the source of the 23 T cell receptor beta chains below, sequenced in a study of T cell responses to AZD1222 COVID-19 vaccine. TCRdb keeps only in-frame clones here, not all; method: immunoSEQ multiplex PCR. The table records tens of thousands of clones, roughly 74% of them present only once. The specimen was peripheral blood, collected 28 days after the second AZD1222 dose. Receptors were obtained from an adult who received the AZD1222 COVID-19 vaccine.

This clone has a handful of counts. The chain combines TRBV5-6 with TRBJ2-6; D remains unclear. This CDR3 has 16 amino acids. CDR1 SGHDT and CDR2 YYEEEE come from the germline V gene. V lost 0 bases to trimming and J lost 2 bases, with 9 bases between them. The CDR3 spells CASSLGLRTGANVLTF. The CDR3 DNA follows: TGTGCCAGCAGCTTGGGACTGAGGACTGGGGCCAACGTCCTGACTTTC.

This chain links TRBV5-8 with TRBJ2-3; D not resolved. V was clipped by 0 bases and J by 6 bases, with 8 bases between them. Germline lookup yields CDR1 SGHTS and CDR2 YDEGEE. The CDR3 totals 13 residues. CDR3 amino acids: CASSLAMKDTQYF. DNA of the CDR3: TGTGCCAGCAGCTTGGCGATGAAGGATACGCAGTATTTT.

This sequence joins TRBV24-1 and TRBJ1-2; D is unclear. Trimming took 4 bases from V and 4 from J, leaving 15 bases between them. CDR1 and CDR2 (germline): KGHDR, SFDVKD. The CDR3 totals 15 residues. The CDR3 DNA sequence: TGTGCCACCAGTGAACGGAGGCGAGGCCGCTATGGCTACACCTTC. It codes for CATSERRRGRYGYTF.

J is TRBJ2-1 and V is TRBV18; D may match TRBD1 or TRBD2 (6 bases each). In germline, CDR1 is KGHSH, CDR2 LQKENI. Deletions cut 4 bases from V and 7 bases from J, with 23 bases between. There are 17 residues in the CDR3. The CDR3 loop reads CASSRDLMSGGGNEQFF. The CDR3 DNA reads TGTGCCAGCTCACGCGACTTGATGAGCGGAGGGGGGAATGAGCAGTTCTTC.

The CDR3 is CARSLIPEGYTF. In DNA, the CDR3 is TGTGCCAGAAGCTTAATCCCTGAAGGCTACACCTTC. This sequence joins TRBV7-5 and TRBJ1-2. TRBV7-5 is described as a pseudogene. This CDR3 has 12 residues.

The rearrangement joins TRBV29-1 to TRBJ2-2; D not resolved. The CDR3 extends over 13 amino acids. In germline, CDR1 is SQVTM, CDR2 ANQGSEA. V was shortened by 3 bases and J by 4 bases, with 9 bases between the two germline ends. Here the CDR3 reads CSVDPPGTGELFF. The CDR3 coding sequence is TGCAGCGTTGACCCCCCGGGCACCGGGGAGCTGTTTTTT.

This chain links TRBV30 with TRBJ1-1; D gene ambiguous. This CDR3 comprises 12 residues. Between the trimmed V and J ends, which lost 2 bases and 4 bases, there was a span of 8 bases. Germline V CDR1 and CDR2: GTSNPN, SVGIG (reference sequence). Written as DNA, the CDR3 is TGTGCCTGGAGTCGCGTGAGCACTGAAGCTTTCTTT. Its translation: CAWSRVSTEAFF.

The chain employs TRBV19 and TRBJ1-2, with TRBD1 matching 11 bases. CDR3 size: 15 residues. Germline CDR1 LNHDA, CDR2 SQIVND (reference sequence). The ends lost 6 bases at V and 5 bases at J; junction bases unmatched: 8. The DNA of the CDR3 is TGTGCCAGTAGGGACAGGGGGCGACCCCTTTATGGCTACACCTTC. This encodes CASRDRGRPLYGYTF.

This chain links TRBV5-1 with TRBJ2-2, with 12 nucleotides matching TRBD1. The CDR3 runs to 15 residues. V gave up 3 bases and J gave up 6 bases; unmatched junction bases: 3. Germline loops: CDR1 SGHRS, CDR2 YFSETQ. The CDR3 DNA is TGCGCCAGCAGCTCGGGACAGGGGGCCCCCGGGGAGCTGTTTTTT. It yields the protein CASSSGQGAPGELFF.

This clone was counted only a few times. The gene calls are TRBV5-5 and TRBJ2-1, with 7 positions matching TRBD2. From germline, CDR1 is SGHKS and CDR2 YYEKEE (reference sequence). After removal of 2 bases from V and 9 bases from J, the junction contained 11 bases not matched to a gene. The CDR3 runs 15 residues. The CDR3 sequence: CASSFLEGGPGEQFF. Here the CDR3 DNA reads TGTGCCAGCAGCTTTCTCGAGGGAGGGCCGGGTGAGCAGTTCTTC.

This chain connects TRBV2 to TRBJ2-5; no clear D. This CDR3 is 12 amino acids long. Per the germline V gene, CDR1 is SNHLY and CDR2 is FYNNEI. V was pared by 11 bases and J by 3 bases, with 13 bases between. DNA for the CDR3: TGTGCCTCCGGTGGTAGAAAAGAGACCCAGTACTTC. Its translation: CASGGRKETQYF.

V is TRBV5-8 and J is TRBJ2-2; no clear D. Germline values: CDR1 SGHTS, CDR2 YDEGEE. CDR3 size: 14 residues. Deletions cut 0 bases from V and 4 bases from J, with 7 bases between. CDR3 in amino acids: CASSLEVRTGELFF. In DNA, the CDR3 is TGTGCCAGCAGCTTGGAGGTCCGCACCGGGGAGCTGTTTTTT.

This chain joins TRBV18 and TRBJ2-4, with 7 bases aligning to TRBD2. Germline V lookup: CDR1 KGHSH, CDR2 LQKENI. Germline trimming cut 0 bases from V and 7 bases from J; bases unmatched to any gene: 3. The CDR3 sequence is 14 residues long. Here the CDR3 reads CASSPPAGSNIQYF. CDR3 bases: TGTGCCAGCTCACCACCAGCGGGGTCCAACATTCAGTACTTC.

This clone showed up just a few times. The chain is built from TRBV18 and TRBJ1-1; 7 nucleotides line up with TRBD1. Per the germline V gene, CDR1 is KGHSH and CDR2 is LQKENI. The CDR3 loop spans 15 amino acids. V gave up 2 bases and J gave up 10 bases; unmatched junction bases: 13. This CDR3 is CASSPGGPGTVIAFF. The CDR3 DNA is TGTGCCAGCTCACCAGGAGGTCCCGGGACAGTTATAGCTTTCTTT.

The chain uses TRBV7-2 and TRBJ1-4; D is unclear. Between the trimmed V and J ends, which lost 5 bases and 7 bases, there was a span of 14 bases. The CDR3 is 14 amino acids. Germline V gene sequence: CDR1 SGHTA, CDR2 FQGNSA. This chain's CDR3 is CASSMGRAPEKLFF. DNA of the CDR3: TGTGCCAGCAGCATGGGGAGGGCCCCTGAAAAACTGTTTTTT.

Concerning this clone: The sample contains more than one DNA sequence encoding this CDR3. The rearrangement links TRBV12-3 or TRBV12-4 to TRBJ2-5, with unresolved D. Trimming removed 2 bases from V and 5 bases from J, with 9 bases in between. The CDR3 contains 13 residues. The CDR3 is CASSLPEGETQYF. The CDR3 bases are TGTGCCAGCAGTTTACCAGAAGGGGAGACCCAGTACTTC.

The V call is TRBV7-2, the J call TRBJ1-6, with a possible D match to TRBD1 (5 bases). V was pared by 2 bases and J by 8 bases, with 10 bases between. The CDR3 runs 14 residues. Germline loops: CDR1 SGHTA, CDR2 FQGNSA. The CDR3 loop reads CASSLRRGHSPLHF. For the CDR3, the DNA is TGTGCCAGCAGCTTAAGGAGGGGACATTCACCCCTCCACTTT.

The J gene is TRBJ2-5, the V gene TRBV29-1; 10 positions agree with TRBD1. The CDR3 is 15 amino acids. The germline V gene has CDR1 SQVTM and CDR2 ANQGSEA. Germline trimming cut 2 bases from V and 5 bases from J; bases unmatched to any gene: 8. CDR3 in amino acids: CSVESEDRGRETQYF. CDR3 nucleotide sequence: TGCAGCGTTGAATCCGAAGACAGGGGGCGGGAGACCCAGTACTTC.

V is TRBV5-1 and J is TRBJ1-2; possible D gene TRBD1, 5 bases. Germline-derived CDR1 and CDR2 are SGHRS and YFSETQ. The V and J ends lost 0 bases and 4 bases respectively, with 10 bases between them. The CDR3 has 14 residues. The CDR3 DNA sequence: TGCGCCAGCAGCTTGGGCGTGGGGGGCTATGGCTACACCTTC. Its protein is CASSLGVGGYGYTF.

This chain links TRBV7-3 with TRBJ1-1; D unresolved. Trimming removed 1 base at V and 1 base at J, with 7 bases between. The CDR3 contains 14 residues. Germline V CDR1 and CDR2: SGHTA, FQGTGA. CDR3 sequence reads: CASSLIGKNTEAFF. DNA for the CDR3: TGTGCCAGCAGCTTAATAGGGAAGAACACTGAAGCTTTCTTT.

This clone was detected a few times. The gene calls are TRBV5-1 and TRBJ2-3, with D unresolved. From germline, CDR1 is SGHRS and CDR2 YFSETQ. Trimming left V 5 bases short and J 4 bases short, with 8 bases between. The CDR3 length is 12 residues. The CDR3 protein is CASRPGADTQYF. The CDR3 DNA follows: TGCGCCAGCAGGCCAGGCGCAGATACGCAGTATTTT.

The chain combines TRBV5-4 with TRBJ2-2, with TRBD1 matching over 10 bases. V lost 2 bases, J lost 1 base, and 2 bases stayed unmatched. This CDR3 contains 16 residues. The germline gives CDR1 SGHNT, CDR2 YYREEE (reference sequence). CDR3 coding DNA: TGTGCCAGCAGCTTAGACAGGGGGCAGAACACCGGGGAGCTGTTTTTT. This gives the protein CASSLDRGQNTGELFF.

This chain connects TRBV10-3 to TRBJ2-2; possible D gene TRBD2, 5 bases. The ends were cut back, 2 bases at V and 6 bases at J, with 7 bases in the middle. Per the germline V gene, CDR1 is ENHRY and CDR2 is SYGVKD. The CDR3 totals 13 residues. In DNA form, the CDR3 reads TGTGCCATCAGTGAGCGGGGATCCGGGGAGCTGTTTTTT. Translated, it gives CAISERGSGELFF.